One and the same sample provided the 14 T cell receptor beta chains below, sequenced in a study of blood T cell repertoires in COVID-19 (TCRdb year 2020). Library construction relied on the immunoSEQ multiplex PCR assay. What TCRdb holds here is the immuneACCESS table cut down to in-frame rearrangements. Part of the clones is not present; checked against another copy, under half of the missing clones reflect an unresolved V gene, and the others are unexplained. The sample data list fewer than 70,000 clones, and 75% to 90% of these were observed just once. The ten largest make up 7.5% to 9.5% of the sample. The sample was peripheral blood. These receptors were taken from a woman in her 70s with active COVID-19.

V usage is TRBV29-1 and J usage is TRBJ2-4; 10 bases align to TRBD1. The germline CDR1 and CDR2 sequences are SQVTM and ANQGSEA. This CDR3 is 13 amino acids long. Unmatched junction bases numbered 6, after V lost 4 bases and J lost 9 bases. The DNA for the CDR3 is TGCAGCGTTGGAGGGACAGGGGAGCTCATTCAGTACTTC. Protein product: CSVGGTGELIQYF.

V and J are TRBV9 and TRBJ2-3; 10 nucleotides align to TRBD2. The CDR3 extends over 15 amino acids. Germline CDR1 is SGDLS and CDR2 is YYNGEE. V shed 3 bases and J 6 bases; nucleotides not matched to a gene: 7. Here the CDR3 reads CASSESGRARDTQYF. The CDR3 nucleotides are TGTGCCAGCAGCGAAAGCGGGAGGGCTCGGGATACGCAGTATTTT.

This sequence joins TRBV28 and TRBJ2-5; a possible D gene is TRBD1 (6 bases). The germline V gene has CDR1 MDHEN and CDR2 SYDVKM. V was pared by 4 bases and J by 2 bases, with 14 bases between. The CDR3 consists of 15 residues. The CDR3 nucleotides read TGTGCCAGCAGTTCCATCGGCAGGGGTCAAGAGACCCAGTACTTC. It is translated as CASSSIGRGQETQYF.

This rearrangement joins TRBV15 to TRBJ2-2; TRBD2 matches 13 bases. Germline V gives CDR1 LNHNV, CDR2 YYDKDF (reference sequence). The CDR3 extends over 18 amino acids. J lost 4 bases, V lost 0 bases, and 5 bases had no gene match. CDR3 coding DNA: TGTGCCACCAGCAGAGATTTCGGACTAGCGGGAGTCACCGGGGAGCTGTTTTTT. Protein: CATSRDFGLAGVTGELFF.

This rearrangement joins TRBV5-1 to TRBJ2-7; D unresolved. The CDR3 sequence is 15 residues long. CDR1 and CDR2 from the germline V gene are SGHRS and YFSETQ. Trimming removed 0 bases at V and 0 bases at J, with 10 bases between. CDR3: CASSLDSTFSYEQYF. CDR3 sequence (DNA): TGCGCCAGCAGCTTGGACAGTACATTCTCCTACGAGCAGTACTTC.

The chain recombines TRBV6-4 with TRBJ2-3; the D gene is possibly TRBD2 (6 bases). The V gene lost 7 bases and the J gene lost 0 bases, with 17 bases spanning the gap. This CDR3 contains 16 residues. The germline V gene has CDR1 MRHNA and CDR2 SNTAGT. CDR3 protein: CASKNLAAGSTDTQYF. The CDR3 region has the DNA TGTGCCAGCAAGAATTTGGCAGCGGGCAGCACAGATACGCAGTATTTT.

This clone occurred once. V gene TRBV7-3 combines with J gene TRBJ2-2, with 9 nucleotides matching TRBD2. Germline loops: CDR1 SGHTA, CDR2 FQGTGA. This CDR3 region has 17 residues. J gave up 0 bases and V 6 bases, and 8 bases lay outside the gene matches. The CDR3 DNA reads TGTGCCAGCAGTTCTAGCGGGACTACGACGAACACCGGGGAGCTGTTTTTT. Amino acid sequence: CASSSSGTTTNTGELFF.

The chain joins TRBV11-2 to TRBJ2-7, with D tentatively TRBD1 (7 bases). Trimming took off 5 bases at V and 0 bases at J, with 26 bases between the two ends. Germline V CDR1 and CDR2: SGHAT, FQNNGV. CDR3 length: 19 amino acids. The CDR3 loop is CASSPRAGGFRVSSYEQYF. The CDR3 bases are TGTGCCAGCAGCCCCCGCGCAGGGGGGTTTCGGGTAAGCTCCTACGAGCAGTACTTC.

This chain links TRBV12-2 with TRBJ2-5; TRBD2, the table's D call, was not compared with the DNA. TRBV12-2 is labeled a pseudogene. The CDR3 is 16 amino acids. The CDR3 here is CASRSRDYPGRETQYF. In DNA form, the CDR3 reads TGTGCAAGTCGCTCACGGGACTACCCGGGGCGAGAGACCCAGTACTTC.

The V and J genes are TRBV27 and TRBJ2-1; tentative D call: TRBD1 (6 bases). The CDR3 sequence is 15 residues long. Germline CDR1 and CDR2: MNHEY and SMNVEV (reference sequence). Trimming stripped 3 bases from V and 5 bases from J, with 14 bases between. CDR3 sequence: CASSFGWGRDNEQFF. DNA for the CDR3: TGTGCCAGCAGTTTTGGGTGGGGGCGCGACAATGAGCAGTTCTTC.

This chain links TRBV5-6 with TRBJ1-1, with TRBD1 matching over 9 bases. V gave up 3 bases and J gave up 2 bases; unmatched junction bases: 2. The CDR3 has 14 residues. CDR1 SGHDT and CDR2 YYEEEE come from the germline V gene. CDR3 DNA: TGTGCCAGCAGCTCACAGGGGGCCAACACTGAAGCTTTCTTT. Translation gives CASSSQGANTEAFF.

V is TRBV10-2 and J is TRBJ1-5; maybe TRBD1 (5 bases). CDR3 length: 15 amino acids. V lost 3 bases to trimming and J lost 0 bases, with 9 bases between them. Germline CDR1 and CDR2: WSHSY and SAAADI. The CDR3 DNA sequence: TGCGCCAGCAGTGACACAGGATATAGCAATCAGCCCCAGCATTTT. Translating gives CASSDTGYSNQPQHF.

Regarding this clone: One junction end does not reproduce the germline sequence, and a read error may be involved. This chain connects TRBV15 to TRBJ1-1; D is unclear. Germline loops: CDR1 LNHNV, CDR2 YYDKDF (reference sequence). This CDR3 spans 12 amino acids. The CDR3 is CATSRGRGGSLF. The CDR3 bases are TGTGCCACCAGCAGAGGACGCGGTGGCTCTTTGTTT.

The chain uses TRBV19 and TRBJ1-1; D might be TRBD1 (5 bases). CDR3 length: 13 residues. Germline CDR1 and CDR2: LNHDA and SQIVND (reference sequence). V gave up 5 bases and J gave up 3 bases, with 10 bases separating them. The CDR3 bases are TGTGCCAGTAGTGGACGGGGGGACACTGAAGCTTTCTTT. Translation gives CASSGRGDTEAFF.